These 2 T cell receptor beta chains were all obtained from the same sample, sequenced in a study of post-analysis software for immune sequencing data. TCR beta libraries were prepared from cDNA with unique molecular identifiers. TCRdb processed the PCR reads anew with MiXCR; each CDR3 protein has one entry. Among roughly 570,000 distinct CDR3 sequences listed, under 40% were seen once. Study conclusions and caveats: In patients, about 5 TRBV segments were more frequent than in controls, with TRBV5-6, TRBV5-1 and TRBV20-1 among them.

No antigens are known for them. Sequences were obtained from blood. The receptors shown here come from a girl aged 2 to 17 with multiple sclerosis.

V is TRBV5-5 and J is TRBJ2-5, with 8 bases fitting TRBD2. CDR1 is SGHKS, CDR2 YYEKEE, per germline (reference sequence). This CDR3 contains 15 residues. V lost 0 bases, J lost 1 base, and 2 bases stayed unmatched. The CDR3 region has the DNA TGTGCCAGCAGCTTGGCGGGGGGGAGCCAAGAGACCCAGTACTTC. Its protein product is CASSLAGGSQETQYF.

This clonotype showed up just a few times. V and J are TRBV6-5 and TRBJ1-2, with 11 bases matching TRBD1. Unmatched junction bases numbered 4, after V lost 2 bases and J lost 5 bases. This CDR3 region has 15 residues. Germline V gene data show CDR1 as MNHEY and CDR2 as SVGAGI. The CDR3 bases are TGTGCCAGCAGTTACACGAGGGACAGGGGGTATGGCTACACCTTC. Amino acid sequence: CASSYTRDRGYGYTF.